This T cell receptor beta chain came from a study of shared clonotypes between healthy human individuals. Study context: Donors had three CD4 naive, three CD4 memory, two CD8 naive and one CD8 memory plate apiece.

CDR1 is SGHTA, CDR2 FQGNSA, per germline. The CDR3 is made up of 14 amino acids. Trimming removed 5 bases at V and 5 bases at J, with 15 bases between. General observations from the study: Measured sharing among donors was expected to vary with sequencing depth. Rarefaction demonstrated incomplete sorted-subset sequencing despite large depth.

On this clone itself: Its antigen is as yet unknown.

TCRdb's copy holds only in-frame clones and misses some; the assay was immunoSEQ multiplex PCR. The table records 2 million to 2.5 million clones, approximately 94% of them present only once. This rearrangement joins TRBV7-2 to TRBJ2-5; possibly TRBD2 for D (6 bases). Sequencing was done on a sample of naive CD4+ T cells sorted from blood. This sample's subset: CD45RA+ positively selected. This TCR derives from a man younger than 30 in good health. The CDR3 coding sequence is TGTGCCAGCAGCGTAGACTGGGGGGAGGAGACCCAGTACTTC. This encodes CASSVDWGEETQYF.